The clone carrying this T cell receptor (beta chain) has at least ten counts. This CDR3 is built from 18 residues. V lost 3 bases, J lost 0 bases, and 15 bases lay in between. Germline assignment: CDR1 MNHEY and CDR2 SVGAGI. The sample originates from a study of CD8 T cells in ankylosing spondylitis. From the 5' RACE reads, TCRdb called clonotypes with MiXCR, one entry per CDR3 protein. The sample records about 240,000 distinct CDR3 sequences, less than 10% being singletons. This chain connects TRBV6-5 to TRBJ2-6; maybe TRBD2 (6 bases). This sequence originates from a male donor with ankylosing spondylitis or in good health (not recorded which). The material sequenced was blood, either unsorted or a sorted T cell fraction (not recorded which). DNA of the CDR3: TGTGCCAGCAGTTATAGCCTAGCGCCTTCCTCTGGGGCCAACGTCCTGACTTTC. Protein: CASSYSLAPSSGANVLTF.